This TCR beta chain was captured by sequencing in a study of monozygotic twins with inflammatory bowel disease. From the 5' RACE reads, TCRdb lists one entry per CDR3 protein and no DNA. The ten most abundant clones cover 2.4% of a sample with approximately 400,000 distinct CDR3 sequences. This CDR3 has 14 residues. The chain joins TRBV12-3 or TRBV12-4 to TRBJ2-7. The TCR sequence derives from a human donor with ulcerative colitis or Crohn's disease, or a healthy co-twin of an affected twin (not recorded which). The sample comprised blood. This chain's CDR3 is CASSRAGVTYEQYF.